This T cell receptor beta chain stems from a study of post-analysis software for immune sequencing data. Tagging with unique molecular identifiers was a feature of the TCR beta cDNA libraries. One entry per CDR3 protein, called by TCRdb with MiXCR from the PCR reads. The sample records about 460,000 distinct CDR3 sequences, 45% being singletons. About this clonotype: The antigen remains unidentified.

Findings and limits, study-wide: Under the F measure, samples that were prepared in one batch clustered strongly together.

The TCR originated in a girl aged 5-17 years with multiple sclerosis. Source material: blood.

CDR3 DNA sequence: TGTGCCAGCAGCTTCAGGGCTAGCGGACCTACCTACAATGAGCAGTTCTTC. Translating it yields CASSFRASGPTYNEQFF. The rearrangement links TRBV7-2 to TRBJ2-1; 7 bases are shared with TRBD2. The V gene end was trimmed by 3 bases and the J gene end by 2 bases; junction bases not matched to a gene: 10. The CDR3 is made up of 17 amino acids. Germline V CDR1 and CDR2: SGHTA, FQGNSA.